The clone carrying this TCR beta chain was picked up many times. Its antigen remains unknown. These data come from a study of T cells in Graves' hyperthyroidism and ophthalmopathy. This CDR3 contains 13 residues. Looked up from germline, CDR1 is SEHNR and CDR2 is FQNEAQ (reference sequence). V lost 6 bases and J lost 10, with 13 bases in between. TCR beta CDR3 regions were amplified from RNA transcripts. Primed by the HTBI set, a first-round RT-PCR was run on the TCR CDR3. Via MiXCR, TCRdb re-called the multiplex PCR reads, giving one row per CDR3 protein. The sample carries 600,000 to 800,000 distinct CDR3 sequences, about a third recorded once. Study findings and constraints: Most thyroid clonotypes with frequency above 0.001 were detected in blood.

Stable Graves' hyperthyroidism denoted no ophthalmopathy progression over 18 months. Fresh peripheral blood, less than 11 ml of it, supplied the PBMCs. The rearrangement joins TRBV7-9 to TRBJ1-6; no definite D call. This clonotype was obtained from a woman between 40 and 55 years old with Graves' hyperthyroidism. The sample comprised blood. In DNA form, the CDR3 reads TGTGCCAGCAGATTGGGGTCGAGATCACCCCTCCACTTT. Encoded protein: CASRLGSRSPLHF.